This T cell receptor beta chain was sequenced in a study of human T cells and chemical hapten exposure. On the study more broadly: The patch tests put 0.01% DPC on the skin of the upper back and were read 6 days later.

This clonotype was recorded a few times. Its cognate antigen is unknown. From germline, CDR1 is SGDLS and CDR2 YYNGEE. The CDR3 sequence is 15 residues long. The V gene lost 3 bases and the J gene lost 0 bases, with 13 bases spanning the gap. Study-wide results and limits: The number of TCRs over 1 in 1000 frequency stayed unchanged after DPC. Correlating positively with patch test score were the PT1 expanded TCR counts.

TCRdb redid the calling of the RACE reads with MiXCR, one entry per CDR3 protein. Of about 100,000 distinct CDR3 sequences listed, about an eighth are singletons. Time point of the sample: patch test 2, 6 weeks after DPC sensitization. Treatment of the sample: therapeutic diphenylcyclopropenone sensitization with weekly scalp DPC. The receptor was derived from a middle-aged woman with alopecia areata. Some clones in this sample may be carry-over from other donors' samples. The chain links TRBV9 to TRBJ2-7, with D tentatively TRBD2 (6 bases). Source: whole blood, taken in connection with sensitization to the hapten diphenylcyclopropenone (DPC). Written as DNA, the CDR3 is TGTGCCAGCAGCGGGGACGGGAGAGGCTCCTACGAGCAGTACTTC. Protein: CASSGDGRGSYEQYF.